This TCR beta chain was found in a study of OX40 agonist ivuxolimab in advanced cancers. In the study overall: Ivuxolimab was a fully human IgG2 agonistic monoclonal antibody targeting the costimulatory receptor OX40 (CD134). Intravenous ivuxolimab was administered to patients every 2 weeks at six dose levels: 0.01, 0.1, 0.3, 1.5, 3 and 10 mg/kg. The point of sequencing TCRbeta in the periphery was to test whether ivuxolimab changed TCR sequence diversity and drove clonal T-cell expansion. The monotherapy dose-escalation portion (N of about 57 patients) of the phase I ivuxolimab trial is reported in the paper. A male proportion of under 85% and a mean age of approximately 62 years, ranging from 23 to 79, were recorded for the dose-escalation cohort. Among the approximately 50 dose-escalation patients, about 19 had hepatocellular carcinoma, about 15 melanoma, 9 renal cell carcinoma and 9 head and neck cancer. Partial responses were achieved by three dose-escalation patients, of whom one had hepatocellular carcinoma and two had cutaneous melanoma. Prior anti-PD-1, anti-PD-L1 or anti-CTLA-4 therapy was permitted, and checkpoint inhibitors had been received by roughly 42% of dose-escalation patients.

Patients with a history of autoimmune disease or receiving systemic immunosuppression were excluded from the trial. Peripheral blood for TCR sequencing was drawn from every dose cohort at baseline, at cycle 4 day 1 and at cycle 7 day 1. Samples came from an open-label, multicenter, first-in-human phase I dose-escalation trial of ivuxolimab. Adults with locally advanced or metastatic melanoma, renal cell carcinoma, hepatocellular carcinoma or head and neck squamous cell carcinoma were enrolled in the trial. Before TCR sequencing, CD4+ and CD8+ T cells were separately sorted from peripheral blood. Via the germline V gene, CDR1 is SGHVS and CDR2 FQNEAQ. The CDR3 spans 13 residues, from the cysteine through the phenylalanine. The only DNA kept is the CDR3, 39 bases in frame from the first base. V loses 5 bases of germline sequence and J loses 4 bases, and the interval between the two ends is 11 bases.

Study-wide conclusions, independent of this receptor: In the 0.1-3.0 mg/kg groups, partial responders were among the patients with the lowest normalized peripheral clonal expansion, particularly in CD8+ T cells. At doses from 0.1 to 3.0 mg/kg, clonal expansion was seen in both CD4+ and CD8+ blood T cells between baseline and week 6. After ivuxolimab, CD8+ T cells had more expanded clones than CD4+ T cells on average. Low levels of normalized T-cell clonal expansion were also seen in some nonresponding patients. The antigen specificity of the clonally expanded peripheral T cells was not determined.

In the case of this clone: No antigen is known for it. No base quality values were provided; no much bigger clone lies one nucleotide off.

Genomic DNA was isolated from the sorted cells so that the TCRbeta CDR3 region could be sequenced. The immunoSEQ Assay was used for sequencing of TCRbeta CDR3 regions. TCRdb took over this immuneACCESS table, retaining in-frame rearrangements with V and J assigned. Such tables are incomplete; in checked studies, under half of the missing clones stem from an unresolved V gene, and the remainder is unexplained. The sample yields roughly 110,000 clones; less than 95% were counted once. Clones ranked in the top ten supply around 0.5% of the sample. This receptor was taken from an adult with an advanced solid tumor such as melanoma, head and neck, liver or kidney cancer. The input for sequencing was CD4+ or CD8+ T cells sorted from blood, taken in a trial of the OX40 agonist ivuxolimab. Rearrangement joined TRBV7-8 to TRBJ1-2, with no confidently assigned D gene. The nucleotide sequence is TGTGCCAGCAGCCCGGAACAGTTCTATGGCTACACCTTC. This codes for CASSPEQFYGYTF. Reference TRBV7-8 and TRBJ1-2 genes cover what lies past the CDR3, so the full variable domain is GAGVSQSPRYKVAKRGQDVALRCDPISGHVSLFWYQQALGQGPEFLTYFQNEAQLDKSGLPSDRFFAERPEGSVSTLKIQRTQQEDSAVYLCASSPEQFYGYTFGSGTRLTVV.